These 4 T cell receptor beta chains were all obtained from the same sample, sequenced in a study of cytomegalovirus exposure and HLA in healthy donors. PCR used 60 Vbeta primers and 13 Jbeta primers. The data were produced by immunoSEQ multiplex PCR, yet TCRdb's version contains in-frame clones alone and is incomplete. The data hold 150,000 to 200,000 clones, with approximately 71% observed a single time. Sample: PBMCs. These receptors originate from a man younger than 30 in good health and CMV-seropositive.

The J gene is TRBJ2-7, the V gene TRBV28, with a weak D call TRBD2 (6 bases). In germline, CDR1 is MDHEN, CDR2 SYDVKM. CDR3 length: 15 residues. Between the trimmed V and J ends, which lost 4 bases and 2 bases, there was a span of 15 bases. DNA for the CDR3: TGTGCCAGCAGTTCCACCGGGGGACCACCCTACGAGCAGTACTTC. Translated: CASSSTGGPPYEQYF.

The V and J genes are TRBV11-2 and TRBJ2-5, with TRBD1 matching over 9 bases. V shed 1 base and J 9 bases; nucleotides not matched to a gene: 3. The CDR3 loop spans 13 amino acids. The germline CDR1 and CDR2 sequences are SGHAT and FQNNGV. Here the CDR3 reads CASSLGRQGAQYF. The CDR3 DNA reads TGTGCCAGCAGCTTAGGCCGACAGGGGGCCCAGTACTTC.

The rearrangement joins TRBV19 to TRBJ2-7; D possibly corresponds to TRBD2 (6 bases). The CDR3 contains 12 residues. Deletions cut 7 bases from V and 3 bases from J, with 10 bases between. CDR1 and CDR2 (germline): LNHDA, SQIVND (reference sequence). The CDR3 region has the DNA TGTGCCAGTACTGGAGCGGGCTACGAGCAGTACTTC. As protein: CASTGAGYEQYF.

This clone has just one count. The chain combines TRBV19 with TRBJ2-1; 8 bases align to TRBD2. The CDR3 consists of 15 residues. In germline, CDR1 is LNHDA, CDR2 SQIVND (reference sequence). J gave up 4 bases and V 7 bases, and 9 bases lay outside the gene matches. The CDR3 DNA reads as TGTGCCAGTAAAAGTGGGCTAGCGGGTTACAATGAGCAGTTCTTC. Translated: CASKSGLAGYNEQFF.